This T cell receptor (beta chain) was captured by sequencing in a study of control samples from healthy donors and cancer patients. Clones were sequenced by immunoSEQ multiplex PCR, and TCRdb holds only the in-frame ones, with some missing. Seen here are around 170,000 clones, roughly 90% observed once, and the top ten hold just over 1.4%. Trimming cost V 4 bases and J 4 bases; bases outside gene matches: 4. This CDR3 comprises 13 residues. CDR1 is SGDLS and CDR2 is YYNGEE in the germline V gene. The sample was blood. V gene TRBV9 combines with J gene TRBJ2-5; 7 positions match TRBD1. This sequence was found in a woman aged 50 to 60 in good health. The CDR3: CASSPRQGETQYF. CDR3 sequence (DNA): TGTGCCAGCAGCCCTAGACAGGGAGAGACCCAGTACTTC.